These 5 T cell receptor beta chains were all obtained from the same sample, sequenced in a study of shared clonotypes between healthy human individuals. Libraries were prepared by immunoSEQ multiplex PCR; TCRdb keeps only in-frame clonotypes and omits some of them. The sample records fewer than 600,000 clones, 79% being singletons. The sequencing input was PBMCs. The receptor set was obtained from a woman aged 40 to 50 in good health. Some clones in this sample may be carry-over from other donors' samples.

The V gene is TRBV5-4, the J gene TRBJ2-1; weak D call: TRBD2 (5 bases). Deletions cut 4 bases from V and 0 bases from J, with 14 bases between. The CDR3 sequence is 16 residues long. Germline CDR1 SGHNT, CDR2 YYREEE (reference sequence). CDR3 residues: CASSPKLESSYNEQFF. In DNA, the CDR3 is TGTGCCAGCAGCCCAAAACTAGAGAGCTCCTACAATGAGCAGTTCTTC.

This sequence joins TRBV6-1 and TRBJ2-5, with D perhaps being TRBD1 or TRBD2 (5 bases each). This CDR3 contains 12 residues. V dropped 6 bases and J dropped 2 bases, with 7 bases sitting between them. Germline V CDR1 and CDR2: MNHNS, SASEGT. The CDR3 nucleotides read TGTGCCAGCAGGAGGGGTCAAGAGACCCAGTACTTC. Its translation: CASRRGQETQYF.

The rearrangement joins TRBV11-2 to TRBJ2-5, with no clear D. This CDR3 is built from 13 residues. CDR1 is SGHAT, CDR2 FQNNGV, per germline. V gave up 3 bases and J gave up 1 base, with 6 bases separating them. The CDR3 DNA reads TGTGCCAGCAGCTTGAGACCCCAAGAGACCCAGTACTTC. Protein product: CASSLRPQETQYF.

This sequence joins TRBV30 and TRBJ2-5; 9 bases agree with TRBD2. V trimming: 1 base; J trimming: 11 bases; junction bases outside the gene matches: 8. CDR3 length: 13 residues. CDR1 GTSNPN and CDR2 SVGIG come from the germline V gene (reference sequence). This CDR3 reads CAWSGLGGGEQYF. The CDR3 region has the DNA TGTGCCTGGAGTGGACTTGGCGGGGGGGAGCAGTACTTC.

The rearrangement joins TRBV9 to TRBJ2-1; 8 bases map to TRBD2. In germline, CDR1 is SGDLS, CDR2 YYNGEE. The CDR3 has 15 residues. The V segment lost 4 bases and the J segment 8 bases; nucleotides outside the gene matches: 11. This CDR3 reads CASSWWSGSTDEQFF. The CDR3 region has the DNA TGTGCCAGCAGCTGGTGGAGCGGGAGCACGGATGAGCAGTTCTTC.